This T cell receptor beta chain was sequenced during a study of blood T cells in healthy people across ages. A second PCR of about 7 to 11 cycles used a sample-barcoded 5' primer and a J-beta primer mix. One entry per CDR3 protein results from TCRdb running MiXCR on the 5' RACE reads. Among 710,000 or so distinct CDR3 sequences, less than 40% were seen once, and the ten largest hold less than 20%. Caucasian individuals from Russia who were healthy and aged 6 to 90 acted as donors. This TCR came from a woman aged 80 or over in good health. The sequenced material came from blood.

CDR3 residues: CASRPVGDPNTEAFF. The CDR3 DNA reads TGTGCCAGCAGGCCTGTGGGAGACCCGAACACTGAAGCTTTCTTT. This chain joins TRBV12-3 or TRBV12-4 and TRBJ1-1; D is unclear. The CDR3 covers 15 residues. V was trimmed by 6 bases and J by 1 base, leaving 15 bases between them.